Listed here are 5 T cell receptor beta chains from one sample, sequenced in a study of human T cells and chemical hapten exposure. Time point meaning: pre-sensitization, week 0. Treatment noted: therapeutic diphenylcyclopropenone sensitization with weekly scalp DPC. One entry per CDR3 protein, called by TCRdb with MiXCR from the RACE reads. Of under 100,000 distinct CDR3 sequences in the sample, around 7.9% are singletons; the top ten hold about 2.5%. This specimen consisted of whole blood, obtained in connection with sensitization to the hapten diphenylcyclopropenone (DPC). The receptor source for this set is a man between 35 and 55 years old with alopecia areata. Some clones in this sample may be carry-over from other donors' samples.

This clonotype was seen a handful of times. The CDR3 DNA is TGTGCCAGCAGGGACGGGGGACTAGCGGGAACCAGCTCCTACAATGAGCAGTTCTTC. Amino acids: CASRDGGLAGTSSYNEQFF. This sequence joins TRBV6-5 and TRBJ2-1, with 13 bases identical to TRBD2. Germline V lookup: CDR1 MNHEY, CDR2 SVGAGI. The length of the CDR3 is 19 residues. Germline trimming cut 6 bases from V and 0 bases from J; bases unmatched to any gene: 11.

This clonotype has only a few counts. This chain joins TRBV7-2 and TRBJ2-3; TRBD2 is a possible D gene (7 bases). The CDR3 is made up of 14 amino acids. The germline CDR1 and CDR2 sequences are SGHTA and FQGNSA. The germline V and J ends were trimmed by 7 bases and 0 bases, with 11 bases remaining between them. CDR3 nucleotides: TGTGCCAGCACCCGGGGGGCTAGCACAGATACGCAGTATTTT. It translates to CASTRGASTDTQYF.

This clonotype was seen more than once but under ten times. The chain has TRBV5-1 and TRBJ2-3, with TRBD1 matching over 8 bases. With 4 bases clipped from V and 2 bases from J, the junction kept 3 bases outside the gene matches. CDR1 SGHRS and CDR2 YFSETQ come from the germline V gene. This CDR3 spans 14 amino acids. The CDR3 DNA follows: TGCGCCAGCAGCCAGGGACAGGTCACAGATACGCAGTATTTT. Protein sequence: CASSQGQVTDTQYF.

This clonotype was counted between two and nine times. The rearrangement uses TRBV27 and TRBJ2-3; unclear D gene. This CDR3 contains 13 residues. Trimming took off 1 base at V and 6 bases at J, with 8 bases between the two ends. Looked up from germline, CDR1 is MNHEY and CDR2 is SMNVEV (reference sequence). The CDR3 nucleotides read TGTGCCAGCAGTTTATATTTTCTGGATACGCAGTATTTT. This encodes CASSLYFLDTQYF.

A few counts support this clonotype. CDR3 coding DNA: TGTGCCAGCAGTTTGACAGGACCTACCTACGAGCAGTACGTC. Translated: CASSLTGPTYEQYV. The J gene is TRBJ2-7, the V gene TRBV28, with TRBD1 as a possible D gene (6 bases). Germline CDR1 and CDR2: MDHEN and SYDVKM. Trimming pared 3 bases from V and 2 bases from J, leaving 11 bases between. The CDR3 runs to 14 residues.